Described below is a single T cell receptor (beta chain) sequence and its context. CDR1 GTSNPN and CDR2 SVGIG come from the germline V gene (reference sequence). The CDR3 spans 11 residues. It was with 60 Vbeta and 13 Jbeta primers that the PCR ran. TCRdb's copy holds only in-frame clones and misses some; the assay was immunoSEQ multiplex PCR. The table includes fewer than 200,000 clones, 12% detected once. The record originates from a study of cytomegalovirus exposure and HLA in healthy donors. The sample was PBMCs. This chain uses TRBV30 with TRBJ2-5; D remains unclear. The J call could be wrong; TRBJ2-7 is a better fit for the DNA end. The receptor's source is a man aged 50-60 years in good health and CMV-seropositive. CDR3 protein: CAWSYNYEQYF. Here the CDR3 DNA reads TGTGCCTGGAGTTACAACTACGAGCAGTACTTC.